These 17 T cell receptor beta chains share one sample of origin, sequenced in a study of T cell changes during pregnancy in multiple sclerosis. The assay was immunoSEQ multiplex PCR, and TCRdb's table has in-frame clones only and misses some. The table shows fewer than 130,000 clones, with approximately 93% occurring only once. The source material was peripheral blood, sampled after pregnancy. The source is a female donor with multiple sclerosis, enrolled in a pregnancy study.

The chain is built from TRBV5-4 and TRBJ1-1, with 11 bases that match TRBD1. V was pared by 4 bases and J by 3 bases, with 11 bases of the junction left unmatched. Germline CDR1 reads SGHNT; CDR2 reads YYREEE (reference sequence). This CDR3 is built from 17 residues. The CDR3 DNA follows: TGTGCCAGCAGCGGGACCGGGACAGGGGGGAGAGACACTGAAGCTTTCTTT. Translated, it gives CASSGTGTGGRDTEAFF.

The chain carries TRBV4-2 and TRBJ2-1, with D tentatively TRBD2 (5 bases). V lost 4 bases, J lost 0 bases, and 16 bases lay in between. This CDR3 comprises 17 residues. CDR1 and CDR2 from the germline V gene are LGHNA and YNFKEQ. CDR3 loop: CASSLYHRGSSYNEQFF. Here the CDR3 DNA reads TGTGCCAGCAGCCTCTACCACCGGGGTAGCTCCTACAATGAGCAGTTCTTC.

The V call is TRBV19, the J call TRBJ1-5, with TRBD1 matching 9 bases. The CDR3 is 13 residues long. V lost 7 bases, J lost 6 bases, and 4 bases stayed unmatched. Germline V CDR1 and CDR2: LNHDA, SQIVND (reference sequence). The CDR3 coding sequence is TGTGCCAGTACAGGACAGGGGCCTCAGCCCCAGCATTTT. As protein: CASTGQGPQPQHF. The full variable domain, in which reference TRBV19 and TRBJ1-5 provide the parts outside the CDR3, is DGGITQSPKYLFRKEGQNVTLSCEQNLNHDAMYWYRQDPGQGLRLIYYSQIVNDFQKGDIAEGYSVSREKKESFPLTVTSAQKNPTAFYLCASTGQGPQPQHFGDGTRLSIL.

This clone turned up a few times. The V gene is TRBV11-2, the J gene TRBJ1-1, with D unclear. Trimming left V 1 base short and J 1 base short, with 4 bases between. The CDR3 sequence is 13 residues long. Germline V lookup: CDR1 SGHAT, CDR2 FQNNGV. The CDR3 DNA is TGTGCCAGCAGCTTAGCAGGGAACACTGAAGCTTTCTTT. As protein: CASSLAGNTEAFF. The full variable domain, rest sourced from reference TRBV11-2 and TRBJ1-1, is EAGVAQSPRYKIIEKRQSVAFWCNPISGHATLYWYQQILGQGPKLLIQFQNNGVVDDSQLPKDRFSAERLKGVDSTLKIQPAKLEDSAVYLCASSLAGNTEAFFGQGTRLTVV.

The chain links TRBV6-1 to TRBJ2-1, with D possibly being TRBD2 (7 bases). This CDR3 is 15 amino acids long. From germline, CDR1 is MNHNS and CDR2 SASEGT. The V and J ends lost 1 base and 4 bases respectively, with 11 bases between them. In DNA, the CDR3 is TGTGCCAGCAGTGAAGGCGGGGGCCCGTACAATGAGCAGTTCTTC. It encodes CASSEGGGPYNEQFF.

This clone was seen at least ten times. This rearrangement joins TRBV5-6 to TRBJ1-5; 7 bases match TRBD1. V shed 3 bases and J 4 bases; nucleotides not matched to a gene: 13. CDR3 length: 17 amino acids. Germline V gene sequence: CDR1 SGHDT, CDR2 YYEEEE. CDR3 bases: TGTGCCAGCAGCTATCGACAGGGAACGAAAAGTAATCAGCCCCAGCATTTT. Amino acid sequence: CASSYRQGTKSNQPQHF.

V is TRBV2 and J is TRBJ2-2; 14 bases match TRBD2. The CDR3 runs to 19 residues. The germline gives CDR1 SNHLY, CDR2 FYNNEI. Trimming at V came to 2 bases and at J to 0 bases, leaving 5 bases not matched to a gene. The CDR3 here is CASSEFGLAGGTNTGELFF. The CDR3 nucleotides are TGTGCCAGCAGTGAATTCGGACTAGCGGGGGGAACGAACACCGGGGAGCTGTTTTTT.

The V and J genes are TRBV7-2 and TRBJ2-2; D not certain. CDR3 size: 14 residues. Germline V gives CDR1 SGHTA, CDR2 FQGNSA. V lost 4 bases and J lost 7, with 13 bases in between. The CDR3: CASSSPVSGGELFF. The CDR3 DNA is TGTGCCAGCAGCTCACCGGTGTCTGGCGGGGAGCTGTTTTTT.

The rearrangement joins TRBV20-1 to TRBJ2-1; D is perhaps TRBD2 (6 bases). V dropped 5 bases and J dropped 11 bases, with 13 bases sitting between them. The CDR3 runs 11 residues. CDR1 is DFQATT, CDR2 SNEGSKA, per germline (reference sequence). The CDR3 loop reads CSAGPGLKQFF. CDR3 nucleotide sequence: TGCAGTGCTGGACCGGGACTTAAGCAGTTCTTC.

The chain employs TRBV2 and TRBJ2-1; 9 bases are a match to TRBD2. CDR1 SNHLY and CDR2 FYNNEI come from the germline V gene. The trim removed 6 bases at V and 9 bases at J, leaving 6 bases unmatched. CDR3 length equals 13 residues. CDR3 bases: TGTGCCAGCAGGAGTCTAGCGGGGATTGAGCAGTTCTTC. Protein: CASRSLAGIEQFF.

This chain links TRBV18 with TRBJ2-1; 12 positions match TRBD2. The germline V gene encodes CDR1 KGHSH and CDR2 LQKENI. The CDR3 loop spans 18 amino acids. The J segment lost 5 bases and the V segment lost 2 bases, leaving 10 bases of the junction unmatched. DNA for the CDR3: TGTGCCAGCTCACCAAAGACTAGCGGGGGTTACCGTCACAATGAGCAGTTCTTC. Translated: CASSPKTSGGYRHNEQFF.

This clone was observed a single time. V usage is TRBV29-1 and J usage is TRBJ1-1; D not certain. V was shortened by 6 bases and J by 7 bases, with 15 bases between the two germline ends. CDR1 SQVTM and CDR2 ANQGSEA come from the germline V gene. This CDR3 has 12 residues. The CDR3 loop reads CSVAAANLEAFF. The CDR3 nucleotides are TGCAGCGTCGCGGCCGCTAATCTTGAAGCTTTCTTT.

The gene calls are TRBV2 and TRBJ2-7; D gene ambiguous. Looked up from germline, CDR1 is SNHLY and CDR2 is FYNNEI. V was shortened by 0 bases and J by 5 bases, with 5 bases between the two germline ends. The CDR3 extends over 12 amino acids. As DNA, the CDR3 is TGTGCCAGCAGTGAAGCGCTAAACGAGCAGTACTTC. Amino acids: CASSEALNEQYF.

The CDR3 spells CASSGRDRMNTEAFF. As DNA, the CDR3 is TGTGCCAGCAGCGGTCGGGACAGAATGAACACTGAAGCTTTCTTT. The rearrangement uses TRBV7-9 and TRBJ1-1, with 7 bases aligning to TRBD1. In germline, CDR1 is SEHNR, CDR2 FQNEAQ (reference sequence). The V gene end was trimmed by 5 bases and the J gene end by 0 bases; junction bases not matched to a gene: 6. The CDR3 sequence is 15 residues long. The full variable domain, rest sourced from reference TRBV7-9 and TRBJ1-1, is DTGVSQNPRHKITKRGQNVTFRCDPISEHNRLYWYRQTLGQGPEFLTYFQNEAQLEKSRLLSDRFSAERPKGSFSTLEIQRTEQGDSAMYLCASSGRDRMNTEAFFGQGTRLTVV.

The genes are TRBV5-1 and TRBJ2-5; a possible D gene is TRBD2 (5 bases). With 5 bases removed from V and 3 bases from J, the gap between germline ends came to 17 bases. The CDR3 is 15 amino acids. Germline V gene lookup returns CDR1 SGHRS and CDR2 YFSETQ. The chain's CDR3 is CASRAGMEPKETQYF. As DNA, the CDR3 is TGCGCCAGCAGGGCCGGGATGGAACCGAAAGAGACCCAGTACTTC.

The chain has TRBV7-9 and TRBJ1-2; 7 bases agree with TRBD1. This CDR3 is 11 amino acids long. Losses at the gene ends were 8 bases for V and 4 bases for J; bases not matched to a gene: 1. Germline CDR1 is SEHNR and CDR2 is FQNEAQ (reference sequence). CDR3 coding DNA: TGTGCCAGCCAGGGGGGCTATGGCTACACCTTC. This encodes CASQGGYGYTF.

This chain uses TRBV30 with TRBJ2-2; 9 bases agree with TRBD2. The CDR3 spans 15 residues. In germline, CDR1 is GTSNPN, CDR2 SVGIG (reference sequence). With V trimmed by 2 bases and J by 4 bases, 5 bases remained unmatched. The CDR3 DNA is TGTGCCTGGAGTTCCCTAGCGGGGAGCACCGGGGAGCTGTTTTTT. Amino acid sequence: CAWSSLAGSTGELFF.